This TCR beta chain stems from a study of blood T cell repertoires in COVID-19. Overall study: The origin of the acute and convalescent COVID-19 samples was the United States, Italy and Spain. PBMCs, B-cell-depleted T cells, or T cells were the source of the cDNA or gDNA that made up the material.

Germline CDR1 is SGHDN and CDR2 is FVKESK. V was pared by 6 bases and J by 3 bases, with 9 bases between. The CDR3 sequence is 12 residues long. Authors' methods: Nucleated cell counts were estimated from reference gene primer amplification. Profiled with immunoSEQ multiplex PCR; TCRdb holds only in-frame clones, not every one. V and J calls and clone size are those listed in that table; D and trimming were worked out from the DNA. The sample records 190,000 or so clones, 85% to 90% being singletons. The sequenced sample was peripheral blood. The clonotype was recovered from a woman in her sixties or seventies with acute or convalescent COVID-19. This chain joins TRBV14 and TRBJ2-7; D is uncertain. The DNA of the CDR3 is TGTGCCAGCAGTCCAGTTATCTACGAGCAGTACTTC. Amino acid sequence: CASSPVIYEQYF.